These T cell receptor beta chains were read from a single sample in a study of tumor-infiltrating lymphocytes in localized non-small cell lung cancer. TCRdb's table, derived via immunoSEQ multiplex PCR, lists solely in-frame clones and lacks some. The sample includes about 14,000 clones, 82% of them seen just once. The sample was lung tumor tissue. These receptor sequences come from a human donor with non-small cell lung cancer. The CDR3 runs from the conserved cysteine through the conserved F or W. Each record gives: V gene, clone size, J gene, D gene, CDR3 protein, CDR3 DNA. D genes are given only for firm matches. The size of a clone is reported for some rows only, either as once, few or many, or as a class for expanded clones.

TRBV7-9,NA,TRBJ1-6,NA,CATGPGTEASYNSPLHF,TGTGCCACCGGTCCCGGGACGGAAGCCTCCTATAATTCACCCCTCCACTTT
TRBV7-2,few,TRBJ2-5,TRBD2,CASSLLAGGQETQYF,TGTGCCAGCAGCTTACTAGCGGGGGGCCAAGAGACCCAGTACTTC
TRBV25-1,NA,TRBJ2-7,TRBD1,CASSHQGVSYEQYF,TGTGCCAGCAGTCATCAGGGGGTGAGCTACGAGCAGTACTTC
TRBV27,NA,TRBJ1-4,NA,CASSLQGMTNEKLFF,TGTGCCAGCAGTTTGCAGGGGATGACTAATGAAAAACTGTTTTTT
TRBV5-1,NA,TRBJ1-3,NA,CASSLSGGLNTIYF,TGCGCCAGCAGCTTGAGCGGGGGCCTGAACACCATATATTTT
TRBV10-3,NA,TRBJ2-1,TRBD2,CAISLGLVDNEQFF,TGTGCCATCTCATTAGGACTAGTCGACAATGAGCAGTTCTTC
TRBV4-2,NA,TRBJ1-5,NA,CASSQDWGTNQPQHF,TGTGCCAGCAGCCAAGATTGGGGGACCAATCAGCCCCAGCATTTT
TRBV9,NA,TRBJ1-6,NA,CASSARQSSYNSPLHF,TGTGCCAGCAGCGCCCGACAAAGCTCCTATAATTCACCCCTCCACTTT
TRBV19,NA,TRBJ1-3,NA,CASSIDPNSGNTIYF,TGTGCCAGTAGTATAGATCCCAACTCTGGAAACACCATATATTTT
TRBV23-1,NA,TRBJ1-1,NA,CASCFPLGMNTEAFF,TGCGCCAGCTGCTTCCCTCTGGGGATGAACACTGAAGCTTTCTTT
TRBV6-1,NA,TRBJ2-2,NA,CASNTLGGAGELFF,TGTGCCAGCAACACGTTGGGCGGGGCCGGGGAGCTGTTTTTT
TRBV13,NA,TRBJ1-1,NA,CASSFPLGGLTEEAFF,TGTGCCAGCAGCTTCCCATTGGGGGGCCTGACGGAGGAAGCTTTCTTT
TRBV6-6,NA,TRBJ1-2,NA,CASSYTYGYTF,TGTGCCAGCAGTTACACCTATGGCTACACCTTC
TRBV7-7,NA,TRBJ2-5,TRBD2,CASSLGGGLFQETQYF,TGTGCTAGCAGCCTCGGGGGAGGGCTTTTCCAAGAGACCCAGTACTTC
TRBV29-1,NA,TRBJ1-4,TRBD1,CSVLGTGEEKLFF,TGCAGCGTTCTAGGGACAGGGGAAGAAAAACTGTTTTTT
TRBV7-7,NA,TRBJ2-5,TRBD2,CASSPAGRSVQGTQYF,TGTGCCAGCAGCCCAGCGGGAAGGTCTGTTCAAGGGACCCAGTACTTC
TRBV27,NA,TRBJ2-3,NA,CASTQVRGGREKDTQYF,TGTGCCAGCACCCAGGTTCGGGGCGGGCGCGAGAAAGATACGCAGTATTTT
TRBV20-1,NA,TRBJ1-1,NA,CSARGGAEAFF,TGCAGTGCTAGAGGGGGCGCTGAAGCTTTCTTT
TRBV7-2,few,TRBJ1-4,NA,CASSNTLEKLFF,TGTGCCAGCAGTAACACTCTTGAAAAACTGTTTTTT
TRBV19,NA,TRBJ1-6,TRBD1,CASRTGGLYNSPLHF,TGTGCCAGTCGGACAGGGGGGTTATATAATTCACCCCTCCACTTT
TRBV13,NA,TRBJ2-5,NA,CASSLGLGADLTLRQYF,TGTGCCAGCAGCTTAGGTTTAGGCGCGGACTTAACACTCCGACAGTACTTC
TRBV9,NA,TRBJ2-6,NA,CASSELYAGAVLTF,TGTGCCAGCAGCGAGCTGTACGCGGGGGCCGTCCTGACTTTC
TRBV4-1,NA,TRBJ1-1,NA,CASSHRDKNTEAFF,TGCGCCAGCAGCCATAGGGACAAGAACACTGAAGCTTTCTTT
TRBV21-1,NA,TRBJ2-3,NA,CASSKPATGCRTDTQYF,TGTGCCAGCAGCAAACCGGCGACAGGGTGCCGCACAGATACGCAGTATTTT
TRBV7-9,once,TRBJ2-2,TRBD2,CASSPRLAGGGGELFF,TGTGCCAGCAGCCCCCGACTAGCGGGAGGTGGCGGGGAGCTGTTTTTT
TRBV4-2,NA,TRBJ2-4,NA,CASSQDLGNIQYF,TGTGCCAGCAGCCAAGATCTAGGAAACATTCAGTACTTC
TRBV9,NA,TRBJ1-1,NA,CASSADLITEAFF,TGTGCCAGCAGCGCGGACCTGATCACTGAAGCTTTCTTT
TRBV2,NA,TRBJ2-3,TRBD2,CASSTTSGGAWDTQYF,TGTGCCAGCAGTACCACTAGCGGGGGGGCCTGGGATACGCAGTATTTT
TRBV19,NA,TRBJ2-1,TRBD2,CASSTRTSGRQFNEQFF,TGTGCCAGTAGTACCCGGACTAGCGGGAGGCAATTCAATGAGCAGTTCTTC
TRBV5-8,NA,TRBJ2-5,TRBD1,CASSSDRGLSSETQYF,TGTGCCAGCAGTTCGGACAGGGGGCTTTCTTCTGAGACCCAGTACTTC
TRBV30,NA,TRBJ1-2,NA,CAWSEVGGYTF,TGTGCCTGGAGCGAGGTTGGAGGCTACACCTTC
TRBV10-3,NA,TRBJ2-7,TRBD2,CAISDGRVLYEQYF,TGTGCCATCAGTGACGGGAGGGTGCTCTACGAGCAGTACTTC
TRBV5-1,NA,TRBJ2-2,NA,CASRPRLLNTGELFF,TGCGCCAGCAGGCCGCGACTTTTAAACACCGGGGAGCTGTTTTTT
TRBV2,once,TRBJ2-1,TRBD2,CASGTSAYNEQFF,TGTGCCAGCGGGACTAGCGCCTACAATGAGCAGTTCTTC
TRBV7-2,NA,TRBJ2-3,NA,CASSLALTDTQYF,TGTGCCAGCAGCTTAGCCTTGACAGATACGCAGTATTTT
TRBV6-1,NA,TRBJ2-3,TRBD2,CASSDGRGSTDTQYF,TGTGCCAGCAGTGATGGGCGGGGGAGCACAGATACGCAGTATTTT
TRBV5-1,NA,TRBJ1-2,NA,CASSLSGSPDYGYTF,TGCGCCAGCAGCTTGTCGGGATCTCCCGATTATGGCTACACCTTC
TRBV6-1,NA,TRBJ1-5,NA,CASSESGARQPQHF,TGTGCCAGCAGTGAATCGGGGGCCAGGCAGCCCCAGCATTTT
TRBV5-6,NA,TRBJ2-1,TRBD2,CASSSGTLYAGRRYEQFF,TGTGCCAGCAGCTCAGGAACCCTTTATGCCGGGAGGCGCTATGAGCAGTTCTTC
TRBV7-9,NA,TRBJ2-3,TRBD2,CASSLLAASTDTQYF,TGTGCCAGCAGCCTTCTAGCGGCTAGCACAGATACGCAGTATTTT
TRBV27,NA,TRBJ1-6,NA,CASSRDPVGRPLHF,TGTGCCAGCAGCAGGGACCCGGTGGGCAGACCCCTCCACTTT
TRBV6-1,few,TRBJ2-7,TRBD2,CASTASGYEQYF,TGTGCCAGCACGGCTAGCGGCTACGAGCAGTACTTC
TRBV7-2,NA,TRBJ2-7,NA,CASSLRASHEQYF,TGTGCCAGCAGCTTACGGGCGAGCCACGAGCAGTACTTC
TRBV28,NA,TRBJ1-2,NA,CASREERGYTF,TGTGCCAGCAGGGAAGAAAGAGGCTACACCTTC
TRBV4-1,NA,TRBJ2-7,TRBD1,CASRSGTGWGEQYF,TGCGCCAGCCGCTCCGGGACAGGCTGGGGAGAGCAGTACTTC
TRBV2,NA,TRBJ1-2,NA,CASSEDVLDGYTF,TGTGCCAGCAGTGAAGACGTCCTCGATGGCTACACCTTC